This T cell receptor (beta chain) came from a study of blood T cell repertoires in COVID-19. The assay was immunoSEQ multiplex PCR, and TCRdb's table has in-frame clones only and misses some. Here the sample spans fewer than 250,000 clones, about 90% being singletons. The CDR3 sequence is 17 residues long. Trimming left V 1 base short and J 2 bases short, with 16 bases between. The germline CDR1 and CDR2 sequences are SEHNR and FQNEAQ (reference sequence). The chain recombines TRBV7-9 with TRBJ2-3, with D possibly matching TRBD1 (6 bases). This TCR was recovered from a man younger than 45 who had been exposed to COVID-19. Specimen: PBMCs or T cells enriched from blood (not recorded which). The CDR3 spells CASSLVSLGGITDTQYF. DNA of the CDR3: TGTGCCAGCAGCTTAGTAAGCTTAGGGGGTATCACAGATACGCAGTATTTT.